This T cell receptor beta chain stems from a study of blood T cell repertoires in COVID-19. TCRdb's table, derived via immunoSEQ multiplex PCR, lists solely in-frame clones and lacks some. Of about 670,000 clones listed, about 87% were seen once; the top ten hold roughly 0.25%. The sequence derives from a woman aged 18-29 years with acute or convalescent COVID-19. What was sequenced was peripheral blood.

The DNA for the CDR3 is TGCGCCAGCAGCTTGGCAGAAACAGGGGTCACTGAAGCTTTCTTT. Protein product: CASSLAETGVTEAFF. J is TRBJ1-1 and V is TRBV5-1; 7 bases line up with TRBD1. This CDR3 is 15 amino acids long. Germline V gives CDR1 SGHRS, CDR2 YFSETQ. With V trimmed by 0 bases and J by 4 bases, 6 bases remained unmatched.